Below, 32 T cell receptor beta chains from the same sample are listed, as sequenced in a study of cytomegalovirus exposure and HLA in healthy donors. The PCR contained 60 Vbeta and 13 Jbeta primers. Using immunoSEQ multiplex PCR, the repertoire was profiled, and TCRdb retains in-frame clones only, with some absent. In the table there are some 160,000 clones, 75% to 85% of which are singletons. The sequencing input was PBMCs. These receptors originate from a man aged 50 to 59 in good health and CMV-seropositive.

The V gene is TRBV27, the J gene TRBJ2-2; D possibly corresponds to TRBD1 (5 bases). Trimming removed 3 bases at V and 7 bases at J, with 12 bases between. Germline V gene data show CDR1 as MNHEY and CDR2 as SMNVEV (reference sequence). This CDR3 region has 14 residues. CDR3 amino acids: CASSFQGSIGELFF. The CDR3 DNA reads as TGTGCCAGCAGTTTCCAGGGCTCTATCGGGGAGCTGTTTTTT.

This clone was observed a single time. V and J are TRBV4-1 and TRBJ1-2; 7 bases are a match to TRBD1. The CDR3 covers 16 residues. Trimming cost V 1 base and J 6 bases; bases outside gene matches: 11. CDR1 and CDR2 (germline): MGHRA, YSYEKL. The CDR3 sequence is CASSQARQGSGNGYTF. The DNA of the CDR3 is TGCGCCAGCAGCCAAGCCCGACAGGGAAGCGGTAATGGCTACACCTTC.

This clone occurred once. The genes are TRBV6-1 and TRBJ2-3; D is possibly TRBD2 (6 bases). This CDR3 spans 15 amino acids. Per the germline V gene, CDR1 is MNHNS and CDR2 is SASEGT. V lost 2 bases, J lost 3 bases, and 12 bases lay in between. The CDR3 loop reads CASSELSGGTDTQYF. The CDR3 nucleotides are TGTGCCAGCAGTGAATTGTCCGGGGGTACAGATACGCAGTATTTT.

The chain recombines TRBV7-9 with TRBJ1-2, with D perhaps matching TRBD1 (6 bases). With 1 base removed from V and 3 bases from J, the gap between germline ends came to 9 bases. CDR1 is SEHNR, CDR2 FQNEAQ, per germline (reference sequence). The CDR3 spans 14 residues. CDR3 coding DNA: TGTGCCAGCAGCTTAGGGGACACATACTATGGCTACACCTTC. The encoded protein is CASSLGDTYYGYTF.

This clone was observed a handful of times. CDR3 sequence: CASSLEPGGRSSPLHF. For the CDR3, the DNA is TGCGCCAGCAGCTTGGAGCCAGGGGGAAGGAGTTCACCCCTCCACTTT. This chain joins TRBV5-1 and TRBJ1-6, with 7 bases fitting TRBD1. The V gene's germline CDR1 is SGHRS and CDR2 YFSETQ. The junction had 9 bases not matched to a gene; V was cut back by 0 bases and J by 9 bases. The CDR3 totals 16 residues.

This clone was detected only once. This sequence joins TRBV18 and TRBJ2-2; D not certain. The CDR3 sequence is 13 residues long. Germline assignment: CDR1 KGHSH and CDR2 LQKENI. Trimming left V 2 bases short and J 6 bases short, with 7 bases between. CDR3 region: CASSPIGAGELFF. CDR3 nucleotides: TGTGCCAGCTCACCAATCGGTGCCGGGGAGCTGTTTTTT.

The chain recombines TRBV7-8 with TRBJ2-5, with 7 bases fitting TRBD1. V shed 1 base, J shed 2 bases, and the junction held 1 base outside the gene matches. CDR1 SGHVS and CDR2 FQNEAQ come from the germline V gene. The CDR3 length is 14 residues. CDR3 bases: TGTGCCAGCAGCTTAGGGGGACAGCAAGAGACCCAGTACTTC. Translated: CASSLGGQQETQYF.

V and J are TRBV4-1 and TRBJ1-5, with D perhaps TRBD1 (6 bases). Trimming took off 0 bases at V and 5 bases at J, with 14 bases between the two ends. The CDR3 contains 16 residues. Germline V gene lookup returns CDR1 MGHRA and CDR2 YSYEKL. CDR3 amino acids: CASSQDRGDTYQPQHF. CDR3 bases: TGCGCCAGCAGCCAAGATCGAGGGGACACCTATCAGCCCCAGCATTTT.

The table lists this clone with a count of one. V gene TRBV10-3 combines with J gene TRBJ2-3, with TRBD1 as a possible D gene (6 bases). This CDR3 region has 15 residues. V shed 10 bases and J shed 0 bases, with 17 bases lying between them. Germline loops: CDR1 ENHRY, CDR2 SYGVKD. The DNA for the CDR3 is TGTGCCAACTCACCACAGGGAATGAGCACAGATACGCAGTATTTT. This gives the protein CANSPQGMSTDTQYF.

The chain carries TRBV6-1 and TRBJ1-4, with D unresolved. The CDR3 has 14 residues. Trimming pared 2 bases from V and 7 bases from J, leaving 11 bases between. Germline CDR1 is MNHNS and CDR2 is SASEGT. DNA for the CDR3: TGTGCCAGCAGTGAACGGGGAGGCGCTGAAAAACTGTTTTTT. Protein: CASSERGGAEKLFF.

This chain connects TRBV6-1 to TRBJ2-7, with D perhaps TRBD1 (6 bases). Germline CDR1 and CDR2: MNHNS and SASEGT. This CDR3 comprises 13 residues. Trimming left V 5 bases short and J 5 bases short, with 13 bases between. The CDR3 bases are TGTGCCAGCAGTTCTACAGGGTCCCACGAGCAGTACGTC. Residues: CASSSTGSHEQYV.

The chain combines TRBV6-1 with TRBJ2-7; 7 nucleotides align to TRBD2. The CDR3 covers 13 residues. V was pared by 2 bases and J by 5 bases, with 3 bases of the junction left unmatched. Germline values: CDR1 MNHNS, CDR2 SASEGT. The CDR3 DNA reads as TGTGCCAGCAGTGAATTGGGGGGGAACGAGCAGTACTTC. Its protein product is CASSELGGNEQYF.

The chain is built from TRBV7-2 and TRBJ1-5; no firm D call. The length of the CDR3 is 13 residues. V shed 3 bases and J shed 1 base, with 4 bases lying between them. In germline, CDR1 is SGHTA, CDR2 FQGNSA. In nucleotides, the CDR3 is TGTGCCAGCAGCTTGTCGAGCAATCAGCCCCAGCATTTT. It yields the protein CASSLSSNQPQHF.

The V call is TRBV5-6, the J call TRBJ2-7; weak D call: TRBD2 (5 bases). V was trimmed by 1 base and J by 2 bases, leaving 10 bases between them. Germline values: CDR1 SGHDT, CDR2 YYEEEE. This CDR3 spans 14 amino acids. CDR3 bases: TGTGCCAGCAGCTTGCTGACTACCCCCTACGAGCAGTACTTC. It is translated as CASSLLTTPYEQYF.

The rearrangement links TRBV11-3 to TRBJ2-5, with a weak D call TRBD2 (5 bases). CDR1 and CDR2 from the germline V gene are SGHNT and YENEEA. This CDR3 spans 14 amino acids. Trimming removed 0 bases from V and 5 bases from J, with 10 bases in between. The CDR3, as DNA: TGTGCCAGCAGCTTAGACGGGGAGTGGGAGACCCAGTACTTC. It yields the protein CASSLDGEWETQYF.

The V and J genes are TRBV5-1 and TRBJ1-3; 9 bases match TRBD1. Trimming removed 4 bases from V and 4 bases from J; junction bases left unmatched: 6. The CDR3 contains 15 residues. Per the germline V gene, CDR1 is SGHRS and CDR2 is YFSETQ. CDR3 in amino acids: CASSPDRGSGNTIYF. The CDR3 region has the DNA TGCGCCAGCAGCCCCGACAGGGGGTCAGGAAACACCATATATTTT.

V is TRBV27 and J is TRBJ2-1, with D possibly being TRBD2 (6 bases). Trimming cost V 0 bases and J 1 base, with 10 bases left between them. Germline values: CDR1 MNHEY, CDR2 SMNVEV (reference sequence). CDR3 size: 16 residues. The CDR3 sequence: CASSLSRGPSYNEQFF. DNA for the CDR3: TGTGCCAGCAGTTTATCGCGGGGCCCTTCCTACAATGAGCAGTTCTTC.

V and J are TRBV30 and TRBJ1-3; D may be TRBD1 (5 bases). Trimming cost V 4 bases and J 4 bases, with 14 bases left between them. The length of the CDR3 is 14 residues. Per germline, CDR1 GTSNPN and CDR2 SVGIG (reference sequence). This CDR3 reads CAWTKPAGGNTIYF. The CDR3 nucleotides are TGTGCCTGGACTAAACCGGCAGGGGGAAACACCATATATTTT.

This sequence joins TRBV30 and TRBJ1-2; possible D gene TRBD1, 5 bases. Germline values: CDR1 GTSNPN, CDR2 SVGIG (reference sequence). V was cut by 6 bases and J by 4 bases, with 18 bases left in between. The CDR3 spans 14 residues. The CDR3 DNA reads TGTGCCTGCCCCGCAGGAGGGGTTGCCTATGGCTACACCTTC. Translation: CACPAGGVAYGYTF.

The chain links TRBV7-9 to TRBJ2-1, with TRBD2 identical over 12 bases. The length of the CDR3 is 16 residues. Germline trimming cut 4 bases from V and 8 bases from J; bases unmatched to any gene: 9. Germline CDR1 and CDR2: SEHNR and FQNEAQ (reference sequence). CDR3 amino acids: CASSYLAGGPNYEQFF. CDR3 sequence (DNA): TGTGCCAGCAGCTATCTAGCGGGAGGGCCGAATTATGAGCAGTTCTTC.

This clone has only a few counts. This chain connects TRBV6-5 to TRBJ2-7; D uncertain. The ends were cut back, 6 bases at V and 2 bases at J, with 11 bases in the middle. The CDR3 runs 13 residues. Looked up from germline, CDR1 is MNHEY and CDR2 is SVGAGI. The CDR3 loop is CASRAPGPYEQYF. In DNA form, the CDR3 reads TGTGCCAGCAGGGCCCCAGGTCCCTACGAGCAGTACTTC.

The chain recombines TRBV5-5 with TRBJ2-1, with 11 positions matching TRBD2. This CDR3 has 20 amino acids. Germline V gene data show CDR1 as SGHKS and CDR2 as YYEKEE (reference sequence). J lost 4 bases, V lost 0 bases, and 15 bases had no gene match. Written as DNA, the CDR3 is TGTGCCAGCAGCTTGGAGCTAGCGGGAGGTGTGCAGCGGGCTTACAATGAGCAGTTCTTC. Its translation is CASSLELAGGVQRAYNEQFF.

This rearrangement joins TRBV4-2 to TRBJ2-3; weak D call: TRBD1 (5 bases). CDR3 length: 17 residues. Germline loops: CDR1 LGHNA, CDR2 YNFKEQ. The V end lost 0 bases, the J end lost 1 base, and 14 bases lay between the germline ends. The CDR3 loop reads CASSQEQAPWGTDTQYF. DNA of the CDR3: TGTGCCAGCAGCCAAGAACAGGCTCCCTGGGGCACAGATACGCAGTATTTT.

V is TRBV6-5 and J is TRBJ2-5; D remains ambiguous. V was pared by 2 bases and J by 5 bases, with 9 bases between. The germline V gene encodes CDR1 MNHEY and CDR2 SVGAGI. The CDR3 runs 13 residues. DNA for the CDR3: TGTGCCAGCAGTTACCTCGGTCGGGAGACCCAGTACTTC. Protein product: CASSYLGRETQYF.

The V and J genes are TRBV5-1 and TRBJ2-1; 7 positions agree with TRBD2. Germline V gives CDR1 SGHRS, CDR2 YFSETQ. V lost 0 bases to trimming and J lost 9 bases; unmatched junction nucleotides: 6. This CDR3 contains 14 residues. The CDR3 nucleotides read TGCGCCAGCAGCTTGGGGGACTACTCGGGTGAGCAGTTCTTC. The encoded protein is CASSLGDYSGEQFF.

The chain has TRBV28 and TRBJ2-5; D possibly corresponds to TRBD1 (6 bases). The CDR3 length is 15 residues. The germline V gene has CDR1 MDHEN and CDR2 SYDVKM. V was trimmed by 5 bases and J by 4 bases, leaving 17 bases between them. The CDR3 coding sequence is TGTGCCAGCAGTATCCCTACAGGGTTAGCAGAGACCCAGTACTTC. Residues: CASSIPTGLAETQYF.

This sequence joins TRBV4-1 and TRBJ2-3; tentative D call: TRBD2 (6 bases). The CDR3 contains 15 residues. From germline, CDR1 is MGHRA and CDR2 YSYEKL. The V and J ends lost 4 bases and 2 bases respectively, with 13 bases between them. For the CDR3, the DNA is TGCGCCAGCAGCCTTAGCGGAGCTTCCACAGATACGCAGTATTTT. It translates to CASSLSGASTDTQYF.

This clone has just a few counts. The rearrangement joins TRBV9 to TRBJ2-1, with D tentatively TRBD1 (5 bases). Trimming shortened V by 0 bases and J by 6 bases, and 13 bases separated the two germline ends. The CDR3 totals 15 residues. Germline V lookup: CDR1 SGDLS, CDR2 YYNGEE. The CDR3 DNA reads as TGTGCCAGCAGCGTAGATGGAGACAGAGTCAATGAGCAGTTCTTC. Its protein is CASSVDGDRVNEQFF.

This clone was counted a single time. This sequence joins TRBV7-9 and TRBJ2-3; unclear D gene. V was trimmed by 5 bases and J by 2 bases, leaving 17 bases between them. The V gene's germline CDR1 is SEHNR and CDR2 FQNEAQ (reference sequence). The CDR3 runs to 16 residues. CDR3 protein: CASSPPWRLNTDTQYF. CDR3 DNA: TGTGCCAGCAGCCCGCCTTGGCGGTTAAACACAGATACGCAGTATTTT.

The chain has TRBV5-4 and TRBJ2-7; the match to TRBD2 covers 8 bases. Germline CDR1 reads SGHNT; CDR2 reads YYREEE (reference sequence). The junction had 4 bases not matched to a gene; V was cut back by 1 base and J by 1 base. The CDR3 sequence is 15 residues long. CDR3: CASSLWTSHSYEQYF. DNA for the CDR3: TGTGCCAGCAGCTTGTGGACTAGCCATTCCTACGAGCAGTACTTC.

This chain links TRBV19 with TRBJ2-4, with a possible D match to TRBD1 (5 bases). The CDR3 spans 14 residues. CDR1 and CDR2 from the germline V gene are LNHDA and SQIVND (reference sequence). V was pared by 5 bases and J by 0 bases, with 8 bases between. This chain's CDR3 is CASSRQLAKNIQYF. CDR3 nucleotide sequence: TGTGCCAGTAGTCGACAGTTAGCCAAAAACATTCAGTACTTC.

With respect to this clone: The junction shows a germline mismatch at one end, possibly a read error. V and J are TRBV7-9 and TRBJ2-7; TRBD1 matches at 8 bases. Looked up from germline, CDR1 is SEHNR and CDR2 is FQNEAQ (reference sequence). This CDR3 spans 14 amino acids. The CDR3 DNA sequence: TGTTCCAGCAGCCCCCGGGACAGGTCAGAAGAGCAGTACTTC. This sequence encodes CSSSPRDRSEEQYF.